This TCR beta chain comes out of a study of immune heterogeneity within non-small cell lung tumors. Across the whole study: The tumors comprised a handful of squamous cell carcinomas, 9 to 10 non-squamous carcinomas and 1 not otherwise specified.

The count of this clonotype is one. What it binds is unknown. Study-level results: Local T-cell clonality and local tumor mutational burden correlated moderately but significantly (R about 0.34). Different tumor locations in one patient shared dominant CDR3 beta clonotypes yet harbored unique high-frequency clones. Different patients shared few of their high-frequency T-cell receptor beta clonotypes.

The starting template was genomic DNA from bulk tumor, 450 to 650 ng per sample. In surgery, several biopsies were collected from each primary tumor at widely spaced sites. The study cohort was described as untreated, and its members had newly diagnosed non-small cell lung cancer. They went on to have curative surgery. For the TCR beta CDR3, multiplex PCR with 32 V and 13 J primers performed the amplification. TCRdb re-called the multiplex PCR reads with MiXCR, one entry per CDR3 protein. The profile covers 14,000 to 15,000 distinct CDR3 sequences, with 28% appearing a single time and over 4% taken by the ten largest. The V end was cut by 3 bases, the J end by 3 bases, with 12 bases between. CDR1 SGDLS and CDR2 YYNGEE come from the germline V gene. CDR3 size: 14 residues.

This rearrangement joins TRBV9 to TRBJ1-1; D remains unclear. What was sequenced was lung tumor tissue. The receptor was isolated from a man aged 40-49 years with non-small cell lung cancer. The CDR3 DNA is TGTGCCAGCAGCGCAAAGGGTTTGGACACTGAAGCTTTCTTT. Translated, it gives CASSAKGLDTEAFF.